The 15 T cell receptor beta chains listed next were all sequenced from one sample in a study of OX40 agonist ivuxolimab in advanced cancers. Profiling relied on immunoSEQ multiplex PCR, and the TCRdb table lists in-frame clones only, not all of them. The table lists about 58,000 clones, 70% to 90% of them singletons. Sequencing was performed on CD4+ or CD8+ T cells sorted from blood, taken in a trial of the OX40 agonist ivuxolimab. These TCRs come from an adult with an advanced solid tumor such as melanoma, head and neck, liver or kidney cancer.

This clone was recorded once. This chain links TRBV2 with TRBJ2-7; D may be TRBD2 (6 bases). This CDR3 has 14 residues. From germline, CDR1 is SNHLY and CDR2 FYNNEI. The V and J ends lost 4 bases and 6 bases respectively, with 16 bases between them. CDR3 in DNA: TGTGCCAGCAGTGTCCTTCGGGCGGAGGGCGAGCAGTACTTC. Protein sequence: CASSVLRAEGEQYF.

The rearrangement uses TRBV2 and TRBJ2-1; 8 bases are shared with TRBD1. CDR1 is SNHLY and CDR2 is FYNNEI in the germline V gene. With V trimmed by 6 bases and J by 0 bases, 4 bases remained unmatched. There are 15 residues in the CDR3. CDR3 coding DNA: TGTGCCAGCAGACTTACAGGGGGCTCCTACAATGAGCAGTTCTTC. Protein sequence: CASRLTGGSYNEQFF.

On this clone: At one end, the junction sequence differs from germline, possibly due to a read error. The chain links TRBV5-1 to TRBJ1-1; 7 nucleotides match TRBD1. CDR3 length: 14 amino acids. CDR1 and CDR2 (germline): SGHRS, YFSETQ. CDR3 in DNA: TGCGCCAGCAGCTTGGTGTTTGGGACAGTAAGCGGAGACTTT. Protein product: CASSLVFGTVSGDF.

The gene calls are TRBV2 and TRBJ2-5; 8 nucleotides match TRBD1. V was clipped by 3 bases and J by 0 bases; unmatched bases: 6. CDR3 size: 16 residues. Germline V gene data show CDR1 as SNHLY and CDR2 as FYNNEI. CDR3 nucleotides: TGTGCCAGCAGTGACGGGGCAGGGGGCTACCAAGAGACCCAGTACTTC. It encodes CASSDGAGGYQETQYF.

This chain uses TRBV27 with TRBJ1-6; D is perhaps TRBD1 (5 bases). Trimming shortened V by 4 bases and J by 5 bases, and 18 bases separated the two germline ends. The germline V gene encodes CDR1 MNHEY and CDR2 SMNVEV (reference sequence). This CDR3 spans 17 amino acids. CDR3 residues: CASSSPYPGQNNSPLHF. DNA for the CDR3: TGTGCCAGCAGTTCCCCGTATCCGGGGCAGAATAATTCACCCCTCCACTTT.

The J gene is TRBJ1-6, the V gene TRBV15; D unresolved. This CDR3 contains 16 residues. CDR1 and CDR2 from the germline V gene are LNHNV and YYDKDF (reference sequence). V lost 2 bases and J 10 bases, leaving 18 bases between the germline ends. CDR3 loop: CATSRMESGRNSPLHF. The CDR3 region has the DNA TGTGCCACCAGCAGAATGGAAAGTGGGCGTAACTCACCCCTCCACTTT.

This clone was observed once. The V gene is TRBV18, the J gene TRBJ2-3; D unresolved. The CDR3 consists of 16 residues. Germline CDR1 and CDR2: KGHSH and LQKENI. Trimming pared 3 bases from V and 0 bases from J, leaving 13 bases between. The CDR3 DNA sequence: TGTGCCAGCTCACCGCCGCGAGTCGCTAGCACAGATACGCAGTATTTT. This sequence encodes CASSPPRVASTDTQYF.

The J gene is TRBJ1-5, the V gene TRBV27; 8 bases fit TRBD1. Germline CDR1 MNHEY, CDR2 SMNVEV (reference sequence). The junction had 12 bases not matched to a gene; V was cut back by 6 bases and J by 5 bases. This CDR3 contains 16 residues. The CDR3: CASSLTGAAGYQPQHF. The DNA for the CDR3 is TGTGCCAGCAGCCTGACAGGGGCAGCAGGGTATCAGCCCCAGCATTTT.

The chain joins TRBV5-1 to TRBJ2-3; D call uncertain. Germline V gene sequence: CDR1 SGHRS, CDR2 YFSETQ. The V gene lost 0 bases and the J gene lost 4 bases, with 6 bases spanning the gap. The CDR3 is 13 amino acids. DNA of the CDR3: TGCGCCAGCAGCTTGGATAGGGCAGATACGCAGTATTTT. It encodes CASSLDRADTQYF.

The chain couples TRBV6-1 to TRBJ1-1, with D unresolved. The CDR3 loop spans 11 amino acids. V dropped 7 bases and J dropped 1 base, with 4 bases sitting between them. Germline V gene data show CDR1 as MNHNS and CDR2 as SASEGT. The CDR3 sequence is CASTRNTEAFF. The CDR3 DNA reads TGTGCCAGCACAAGGAACACTGAAGCTTTCTTT.

The V and J genes are TRBV7-8 and TRBJ1-2, with D uncertain. This CDR3 has 14 residues. Germline V gene lookup returns CDR1 SGHVS and CDR2 FQNEAQ. With 5 bases removed from V and 3 bases from J, the gap between germline ends came to 13 bases. The chain's CDR3 is CASSPWTVDYGYTF. For the CDR3, the DNA is TGTGCCAGCAGCCCCTGGACGGTCGACTATGGCTACACCTTC.

CDR3 sequence: CASSLANGELFF. The DNA of the CDR3 is TGTGCCAGCAGCTTAGCTAACGGGGAGCTGTTTTTT. V gene TRBV7-2 combines with J gene TRBJ2-2; D is ambiguous. The CDR3 runs 12 residues. Per germline, CDR1 SGHTA and CDR2 FQGNSA. V lost 0 bases, J lost 7 bases, and 3 bases lay in between.

The V call is TRBV9, the J call TRBJ1-2; 7 bases map to TRBD1. This CDR3 is 15 amino acids long. Germline V gene data show CDR1 as SGDLS and CDR2 as YYNGEE. The J segment lost 5 bases and the V segment lost 4 bases, leaving 11 bases of the junction unmatched. The CDR3 DNA reads TGTGCCAGCAGCCTTACCGGGACAGCTTCGTATGGCTACACCTTC. Its protein product is CASSLTGTASYGYTF.

On this clone: Other nucleotide sequences from this sample produce the same CDR3. The chain recombines TRBV19 with TRBJ2-7, with TRBD1 matching 8 bases. The J segment lost 3 bases and the V segment lost 5 bases, leaving 0 bases of the junction unmatched. This CDR3 contains 12 residues. Looked up from germline, CDR1 is LNHDA and CDR2 is SQIVND (reference sequence). CDR3 DNA: TGTGCCAGTAGTGACAGGGGCTACGAGCAGTACTTC. Protein: CASSDRGYEQYF.

The V call is TRBV6-5, the J call TRBJ1-5; D is ambiguous. Germline lookup yields CDR1 MNHEY and CDR2 SVGAGI. CDR3 length: 14 amino acids. The V end was cut by 2 bases, the J end by 8 bases, with 13 bases between. The CDR3 DNA reads TGTGCCAGCAGTTACGACACCGGAGCTAAGCCCCAGCATTTT. Translated, it gives CASSYDTGAKPQHF.